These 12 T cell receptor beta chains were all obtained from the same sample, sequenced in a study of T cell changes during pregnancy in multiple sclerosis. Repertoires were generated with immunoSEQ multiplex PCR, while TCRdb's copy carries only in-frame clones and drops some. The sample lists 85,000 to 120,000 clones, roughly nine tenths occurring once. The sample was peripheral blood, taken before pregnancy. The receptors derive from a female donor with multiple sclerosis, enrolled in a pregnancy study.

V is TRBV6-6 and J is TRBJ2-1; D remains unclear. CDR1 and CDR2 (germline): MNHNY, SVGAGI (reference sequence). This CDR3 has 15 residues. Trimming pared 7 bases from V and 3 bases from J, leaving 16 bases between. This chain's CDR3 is CASNSRLEGYNEQFF. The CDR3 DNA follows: TGTGCCAGCAATTCAAGGCTAGAAGGCTACAATGAGCAGTTCTTC.

The CDR3, as DNA: TGTGCCAGCAGTGAATCGGTGGGACAGGGGAATGAAAAACTGTTTTTT. Translation: CASSESVGQGNEKLFF. The chain carries TRBV6-1 and TRBJ1-4; 10 bases are a match to TRBD1. Per the germline V gene, CDR1 is MNHNS and CDR2 is SASEGT. With 2 bases clipped from V and 5 bases from J, the junction kept 5 bases outside the gene matches. The CDR3 runs to 16 residues.

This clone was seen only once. CDR3 amino acids: CASSSSMGLANTGELFF. CDR3 nucleotide sequence: TGTGCCAGCAGCTCTAGCATGGGACTAGCGAACACCGGGGAGCTGTTTTTT. The chain recombines TRBV28 with TRBJ2-2; 8 positions agree with TRBD2. This CDR3 is built from 17 residues. Trimming cost V 6 bases and J 0 bases; bases outside gene matches: 9. Germline CDR1 is MDHEN and CDR2 is SYDVKM.

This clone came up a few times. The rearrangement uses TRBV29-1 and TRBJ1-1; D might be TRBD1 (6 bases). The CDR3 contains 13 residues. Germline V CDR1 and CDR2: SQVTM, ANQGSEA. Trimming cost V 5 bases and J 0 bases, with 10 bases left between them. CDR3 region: CSVIGQLNTEAFF. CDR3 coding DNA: TGCAGCGTTATCGGACAGCTGAACACTGAAGCTTTCTTT.

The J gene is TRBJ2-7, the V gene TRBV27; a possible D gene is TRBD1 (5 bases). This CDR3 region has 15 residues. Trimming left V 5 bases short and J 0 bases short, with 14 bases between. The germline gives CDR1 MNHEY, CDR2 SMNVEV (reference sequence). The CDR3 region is CASSPTQAPSYEQYF. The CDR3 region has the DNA TGTGCCAGCAGTCCTACACAGGCCCCCTCCTACGAGCAGTACTTC.

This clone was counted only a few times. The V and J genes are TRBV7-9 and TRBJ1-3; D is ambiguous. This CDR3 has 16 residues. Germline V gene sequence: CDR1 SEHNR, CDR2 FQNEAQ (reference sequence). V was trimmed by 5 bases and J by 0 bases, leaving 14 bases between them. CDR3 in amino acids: CASSTLASISGNTIYF. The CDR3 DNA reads TGTGCCAGCAGCACCTTAGCCTCCATCTCTGGAAACACCATATATTTT.

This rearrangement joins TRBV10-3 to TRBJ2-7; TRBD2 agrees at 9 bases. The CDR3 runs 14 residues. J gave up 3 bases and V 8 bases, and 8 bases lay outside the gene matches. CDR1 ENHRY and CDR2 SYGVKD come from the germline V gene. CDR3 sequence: CAIAPGLASYEQYF. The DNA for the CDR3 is TGTGCCATCGCCCCGGGACTAGCTAGCTACGAGCAGTACTTC.

The CDR3 bases are TGTGCCAGCAGCTCAAATTCACCCCTCCACTTT. Its protein product is CASSSNSPLHF. This chain connects TRBV11-2 to TRBJ1-6; D uncertain. The V and J ends lost 4 bases and 7 bases respectively, with 2 bases between them. The CDR3 contains 11 residues. CDR1 is SGHAT, CDR2 FQNNGV, per germline.

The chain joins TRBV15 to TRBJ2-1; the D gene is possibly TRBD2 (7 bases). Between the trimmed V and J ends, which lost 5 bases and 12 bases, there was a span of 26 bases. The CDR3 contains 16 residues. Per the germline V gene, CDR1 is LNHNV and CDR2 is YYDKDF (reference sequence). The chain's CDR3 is CATSPSGGAKTTGQFF. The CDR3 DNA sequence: TGTGCCACCAGCCCCAGTGGGGGGGCCAAAACGACGGGGCAGTTCTTC.

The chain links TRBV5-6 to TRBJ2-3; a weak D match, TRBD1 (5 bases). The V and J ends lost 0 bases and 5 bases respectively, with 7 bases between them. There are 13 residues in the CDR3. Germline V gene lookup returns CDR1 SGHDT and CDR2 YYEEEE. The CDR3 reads CASSLVGVDTQYF. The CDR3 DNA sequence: TGTGCCAGCAGCTTGGTAGGGGTAGATACGCAGTATTTT. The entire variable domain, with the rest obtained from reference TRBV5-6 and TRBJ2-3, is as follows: DAGVTQSPTHLIKTRGQQVTLRCSPKSGHDTVSWYQQALGQGPQFIFQYYEEEERQRGNFPDRFSGHQFPNYSSELNVNALLLGDSALYLCASSLVGVDTQYFGPGTRLTVL.

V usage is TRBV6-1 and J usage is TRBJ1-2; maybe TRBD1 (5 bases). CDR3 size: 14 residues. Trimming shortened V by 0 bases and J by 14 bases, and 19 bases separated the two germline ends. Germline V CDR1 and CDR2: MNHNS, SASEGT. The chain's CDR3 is CASSEAGSWGRWTF. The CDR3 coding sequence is TGTGCCAGCAGTGAAGCGGGCAGTTGGGGGAGGTGGACCTTC.

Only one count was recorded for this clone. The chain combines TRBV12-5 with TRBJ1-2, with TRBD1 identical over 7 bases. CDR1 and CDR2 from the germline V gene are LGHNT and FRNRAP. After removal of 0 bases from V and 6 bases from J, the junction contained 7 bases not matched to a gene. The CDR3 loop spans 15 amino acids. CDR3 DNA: TGTGCTAGTGGTTTGGTAATATCAGGGGGAGATGGCTACACCTTC. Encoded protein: CASGLVISGGDGYTF.